This entry describes one T cell receptor beta chain. Its target is not known. Here immunoSEQ multiplex PCR was the method, and the copy in TCRdb shows in-frame clones only, minus some. Here the sample spans about 98,000 clones, more than 85% being singletons. These data belong to a study of OX40 agonist ivuxolimab in advanced cancers. General study points: Clonal expansion was seen in CD4+ and CD8+ blood T cells by week 6 at 0.1 to 3.0 mg/kg.

The source is an adult with an advanced solid tumor such as melanoma, head and neck, liver or kidney cancer. This sample comprised CD4+ or CD8+ T cells sorted from blood, obtained in a trial of the OX40 agonist ivuxolimab.

CDR3 sequence reads: CASSTSGSSYNEQFF. In DNA form, the CDR3 reads TGTGCCAGCAGCACCAGCGGGAGCTCCTACAATGAGCAGTTCTTC. This sequence joins TRBV7-3 and TRBJ2-1, with 8 nucleotides matching TRBD2. CDR1 is SGHTA, CDR2 FQGTGA, per germline. V trimming: 5 bases; J trimming: 0 bases; junction bases outside the gene matches: 3. The CDR3 has 15 residues. The full variable domain, with the rest looked up from reference TRBV7-3 and TRBJ2-1, is GAGVSQTPSNKVTEKGKYVELRCDPISGHTALYWYRQSLGQGPEFLIYFQGTGAADDSGLPNDRFFAVRPEGSVSTLKIQRTERGDSAVYLCASSTSGSSYNEQFFGPGTRLTVL.